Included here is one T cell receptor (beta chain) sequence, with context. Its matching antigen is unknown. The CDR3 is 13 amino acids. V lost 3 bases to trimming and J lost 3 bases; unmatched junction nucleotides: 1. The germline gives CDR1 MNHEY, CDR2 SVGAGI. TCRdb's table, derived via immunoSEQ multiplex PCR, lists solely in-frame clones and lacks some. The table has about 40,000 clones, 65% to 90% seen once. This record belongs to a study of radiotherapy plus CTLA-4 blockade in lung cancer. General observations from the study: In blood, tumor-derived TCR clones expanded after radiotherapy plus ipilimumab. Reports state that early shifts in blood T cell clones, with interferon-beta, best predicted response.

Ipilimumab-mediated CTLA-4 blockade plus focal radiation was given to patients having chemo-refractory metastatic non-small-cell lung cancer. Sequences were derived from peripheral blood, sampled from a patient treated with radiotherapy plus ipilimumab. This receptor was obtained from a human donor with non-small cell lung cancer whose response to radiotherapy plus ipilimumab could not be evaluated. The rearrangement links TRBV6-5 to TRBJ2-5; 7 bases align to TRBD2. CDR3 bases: TGTGCCAGCAGTTATGGGGGGGAAGAGACCCAGTACTTC. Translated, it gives CASSYGGEETQYF.